This T cell receptor (beta chain) was documented in a study of type 1 regulatory T cells. Study information: T-allo10 is an in vitro-generated, Tr1-enriched CD4 T cell product specific for alloantigen.

Germline V gene sequence: CDR1 KGHSH, CDR2 LQKENI. This CDR3 is 15 amino acids long. V was trimmed by 0 bases and J by 7 bases, leaving 16 bases between them. TCRdb called the reads again in MiXCR, with one record for every CDR3 protein. The profile shows approximately 97,000 distinct CDR3 sequences, 25% to 40% of them singletons. The TCR sequence derives from a human donor in good health. Sequenced sample: CD4+ T cells, either the whole sample or a sorted fraction (not recorded which). The V call is TRBV18, the J call TRBJ2-7; D ambiguous. CDR3 in amino acids: CASSPPSKDTNEQYF. The DNA for the CDR3 is TGTGCCAGCTCACCACCTTCGAAGGATACTAATGAGCAGTACTTC.